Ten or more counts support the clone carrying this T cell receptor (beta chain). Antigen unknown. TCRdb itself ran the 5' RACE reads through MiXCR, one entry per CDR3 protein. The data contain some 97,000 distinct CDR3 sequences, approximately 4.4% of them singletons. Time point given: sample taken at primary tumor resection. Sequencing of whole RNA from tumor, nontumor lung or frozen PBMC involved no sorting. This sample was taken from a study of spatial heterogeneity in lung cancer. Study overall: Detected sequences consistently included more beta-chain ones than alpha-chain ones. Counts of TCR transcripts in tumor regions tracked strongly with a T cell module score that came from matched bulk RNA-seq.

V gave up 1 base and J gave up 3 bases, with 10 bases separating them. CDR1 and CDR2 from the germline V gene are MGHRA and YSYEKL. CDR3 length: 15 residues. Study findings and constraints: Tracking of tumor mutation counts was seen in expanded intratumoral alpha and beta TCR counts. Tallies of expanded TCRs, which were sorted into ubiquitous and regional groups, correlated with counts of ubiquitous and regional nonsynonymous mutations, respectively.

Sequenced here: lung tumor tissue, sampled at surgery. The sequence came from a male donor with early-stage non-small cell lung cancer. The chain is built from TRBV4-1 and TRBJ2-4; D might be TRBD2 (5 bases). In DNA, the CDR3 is TGCGCCAGCAGCCAAGTAGAGGGATACAAAAACATTCAGTACTTC. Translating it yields CASSQVEGYKNIQYF.